The rows below give T cell receptor beta chains drawn from one sample of a study of vaccination and CD4 T cells after COVID-19. TCRdb reprocessed the PCR reads with MiXCR, giving one entry per CDR3 protein. The sample has some 18,000 distinct CDR3 sequences; roughly 50% are singletons. Their antigen targets remain unknown. The source material was CD4+ T cells from blood, cultured in vitro. These receptors all stem from a human donor who had recovered from COVID-19. CDR3s include the opening cysteine and the closing phenylalanine or tryptophan. Each record gives: V gene, J gene, D gene, clone size, CDR3 protein, CDR3 DNA. D genes are given only for firm matches. Clone size appears in some rows only: once, few, many, or a class for an expanded clone.

TRBV6-2/TRBV6-3	TRBJ2-1	-	-	CASSYSNRANEQFF	TGTGCCAGCAGTTACTCGAACAGGGCTAATGAGCAGTTCTTC
TRBV20-1	TRBJ1-1	-	-	CSARDLYRAPNTEAFF	TGCAGTGCTAGAGACCTATACAGGGCCCCGAACACTGAAGCTTTCTTT
TRBV12-3/TRBV12-4	TRBJ1-5	TRBD1	-	CASSFTGGNQPQHF	TGTGCCAGCAGTTTCACAGGGGGAAATCAGCCCCAGCATTTT
TRBV19	TRBJ1-1	-	-	CASSPRDGEAFF	TGTGCCAGTAGTCCCCGGGACGGTGAAGCTTTCTTT
TRBV20-1	TRBJ2-2	-	few	CSVWRAGELFF	TGCAGTGTTTGGCGGGCCGGGGAGCTGTTTTTT
TRBV4-2	TRBJ2-6	-	-	CASSQGGRGLGSSGANVLTF	TGTGCCAGCAGCCAAGGGGGGCGGGGTTTGGGAAGCTCTGGGGCCAACGTCCTGACTTTC
TRBV6-1	TRBJ2-2	-	few	CAIPVALDPSTGELFF	TGTGCCATCCCCGTGGCCCTAGACCCGTCCACCGGGGAGCTGTTTTTT
TRBV6-5	TRBJ2-1	TRBD2	-	CASSYSKGGSMSEQFF	TGTGCCAGCAGTTACTCGAAAGGCGGGAGCATGAGTGAGCAGTTCTTC
TRBV12-3/TRBV12-4	TRBJ2-7	-	-	CASSRGNYEQYF	TGTGCCAGCAGTCGGGGGAACTACGAGCAGTACTTC
TRBV3-1	TRBJ2-7	TRBD1	-	CASSPGTDTYEQYF	TGTGCCAGCAGCCCCGGGACAGATACCTACGAGCAGTACTTC
TRBV20-1	TRBJ2-5	-	few	CSPRPWGETQYF	TGCAGTCCCCGGCCGTGGGGCGAGACCCAGTACTTC
TRBV6-1	TRBJ2-2	-	-	CASRRWNTGELFF	TGTGCCAGCAGAAGGTGGAACACCGGGGAGCTGTTTTTT
TRBV27	TRBJ1-2	-	few	CASSPNGGWGGYTF	TGTGCCAGCAGTCCCAACGGAGGGTGGGGTGGCTACACCTTC
TRBV6-1	TRBJ1-5	-	few	CASSEQNSENQPQHF	TGTGCCAGCAGTGAACAAAATTCCGAGAATCAGCCCCAGCATTTT
TRBV29-1	TRBJ1-2	TRBD1	-	CSVQGAGGYTF	TGCAGCGTCCAGGGGGCGGGCGGCTACACCTTC
TRBV6-5	TRBJ1-1	TRBD1	-	CASGSDRGTEAFF	TGTGCCAGCGGTTCGGACAGGGGCACTGAAGCTTTCTTT
TRBV20-1	TRBJ2-2	TRBD1	-	CSGRDSANTGELFF	TGCAGTGGCCGGGACAGCGCGAACACCGGGGAGCTGTTTTTT
TRBV20-1	TRBJ1-3	TRBD1	-	CSAGGQGARNTIYF	TGCAGTGCCGGGGGACAGGGGGCAAGAAACACCATATATTTT
TRBV27	TRBJ2-7	-	-	CASSLRAVGAPGYEQYF	TGTGCCAGCAGTTTAAGAGCTGTAGGGGCACCAGGCTACGAGCAGTACTTC
TRBV20-1	TRBJ1-4	-	-	CSAPDNEKLFF	TGCAGTGCTCCGGATAATGAAAAACTGTTTTTT
TRBV25-1	TRBJ1-1	-	-	CASSEGFTEAFF	TGTGCCAGCAGTGAGGGTTTTACTGAAGCTTTCTTT
TRBV20-1	TRBJ2-1	-	few	CSARDFENEQFF	TGCAGTGCTCGAGACTTCGAGAATGAGCAGTTCTTC
TRBV6-1	TRBJ1-3	-	-	CASKTRRGDTIYF	TGTGCCAGCAAAACAAGAAGGGGGGACACCATATATTTT
TRBV28	TRBJ1-1	-	few	CASRIGTNTEAFF	TGTGCCAGCAGGATAGGGACGAACACTGAAGCTTTCTTT
TRBV21-1	TRBJ2-1	-	once	CASSTLAGGSYNEQFF	TGTGCCAGCAGCACCCTAGCGGGAGGGTCCTACAATGAGCAGTTCTTC
TRBV19	TRBJ2-1	-	-	CASSASGTNYNEQFF	TGTGCCAGTAGTGCCTCCGGGACCAACTACAATGAGCAGTTCTTC